The 22 T cell receptor beta chains reported below all come from one sample, sequenced in a study of T cell repertoires in cytomegalovirus infection. Their antigens remain unidentified. MiXCR, run by TCRdb on the reads, gives a single entry per CDR3 protein. The table includes 550,000 to 700,000 distinct CDR3 sequences, 40% detected once. The sequences come from cultured PBMCs, collected from culture after CMV antigen stimulation. These TCRs come from a human donor in good health (CMV status not recorded). Some clones in this sample may be carry-over from other donors' samples.

The chain combines TRBV19 with TRBJ2-7; D might be TRBD2 (6 bases). Per the germline V gene, CDR1 is LNHDA and CDR2 is SQIVND (reference sequence). V was trimmed by 3 bases and J by 0 bases, leaving 9 bases between them. The CDR3 is made up of 14 amino acids. CDR3 in DNA: TGTGCCAGTAGTATTGCCGGGAGCTCCTACGAGCAGTACTTC. As protein: CASSIAGSSYEQYF. The full variable domain, in which reference TRBV19 and TRBJ2-7 provide the parts outside the CDR3, is DGGITQSPKYLFRKEGQNVTLSCEQNLNHDAMYWYRQDPGQGLRLIYYSQIVNDFQKGDIAEGYSVSREKKESFPLTVTSAQKNPTAFYLCASSIAGSSYEQYFGPGTRLTVT.

This clonotype occurred many times. CDR3 in DNA: TGTGCCAGCAGCTCTGGACAGAGGGAAGGGCAGCCCCAGCATTTT. Encoded protein: CASSSGQREGQPQHF. The V gene is TRBV7-4, the J gene TRBJ1-5; TRBD1 is a possible D gene (6 bases). V was trimmed by 4 bases and J by 7 bases, leaving 17 bases between them. Germline-derived CDR1 and CDR2 are SGHVT and SQSDAQ. The CDR3 contains 15 residues.

This chain's CDR3 is CATNDGRYYNEQFF. The CDR3, as DNA: TGTGCCACCAACGACGGCCGATACTACAATGAGCAGTTCTTC. The chain carries TRBV15 and TRBJ2-1, with unresolved D. Germline V gives CDR1 LNHNV, CDR2 YYDKDF (reference sequence). The length of the CDR3 is 14 residues. Trimming left V 7 bases short and J 3 bases short, with 13 bases between.

This clonotype was counted between two and nine times. This chain connects TRBV11-2 to TRBJ2-7; D is tentatively TRBD1 or TRBD2 (6 bases each). From germline, CDR1 is SGHAT and CDR2 FQNNGV. V lost 5 bases and J 1 base, leaving 12 bases between the germline ends. This CDR3 region has 14 residues. The CDR3 nucleotides read TGTGCCAGCAGCAATAGGGGGGCTTCCTACGAGCAGTACTTC. Translated: CASSNRGASYEQYF. Combining the CDR3 with reference TRBV11-2 and TRBJ2-7 gives the whole variable domain EAGVAQSPRYKIIEKRQSVAFWCNPISGHATLYWYQQILGQGPKLLIQFQNNGVVDDSQLPKDRFSAERLKGVDSTLKIQPAKLEDSAVYLCASSNRGASYEQYFGPGTRLTVT.

The rearrangement uses TRBV20-1 and TRBJ2-5; TRBD1 is a possible D gene (6 bases). The germline CDR1 and CDR2 sequences are DFQATT and SNEGSKA (reference sequence). The V and J ends lost 0 bases and 2 bases respectively, with 13 bases between them. The CDR3 covers 15 residues. The CDR3 sequence is CSAREGADIQETQYF. CDR3 DNA sequence: TGCAGTGCTAGAGAGGGGGCGGATATTCAAGAGACCCAGTACTTC.

This clonotype was seen more than once but under ten times. This chain uses TRBV7-6 with TRBJ2-1; 14 bases are shared with TRBD2. Germline trimming cut 5 bases from V and 7 bases from J; bases unmatched to any gene: 1. The germline gives CDR1 SGHVS, CDR2 FNYEAQ. The CDR3 consists of 14 residues. DNA for the CDR3: TGTGCCAGCAGCCGACTAGCGGGAGGGAATGAGCAGTTCTTC. Translating it yields CASSRLAGGNEQFF.

This clonotype was observed a handful of times. The chain joins TRBV4-2 to TRBJ2-4; 7 bases fit TRBD1. Germline V gene data show CDR1 as LGHNA and CDR2 as YNFKEQ. The CDR3 is 15 amino acids. Trimming took 0 bases from V and 4 from J; bases not matched to a gene: 3. CDR3 in DNA: TGTGCCAGCAGCCAAGATCGGGACAGAAAAAACATTCAGTACTTC. It specifies CASSQDRDRKNIQYF.

This clonotype was seen more than once but under ten times. The chain uses TRBV5-1 and TRBJ2-1; 12 bases agree with TRBD2. After removal of 0 bases from V and 8 bases from J, the junction contained 6 bases not matched to a gene. CDR1 is SGHRS and CDR2 is YFSETQ in the germline V gene. The CDR3 runs 16 residues. The CDR3 here is CASSLGTSGAGYEQFF. Written as DNA, the CDR3 is TGCGCCAGCAGCTTGGGGACTAGCGGGGCAGGCTATGAGCAGTTCTTC.

As regards this clonotype: One end of the junction is discordant with germline, which a read error may explain. The chain uses TRBV6-1 and TRBJ2-7, with TRBD2 matching 8 bases. The length of the CDR3 is 18 residues. Looked up from germline, CDR1 is MNHNS and CDR2 is SASEGT. CDR3 in amino acids: CASSEALTGGGNSYELYF. Written as DNA, the CDR3 is TGTGCCAGCAGTGAAGCCCTTACCGGGGGGGGTAACTCCTACGAGCTGTACTTC.

The chain combines TRBV11-2 with TRBJ2-5; a possible D gene is TRBD2 (6 bases). This CDR3 comprises 15 residues. Germline-derived CDR1 and CDR2 are SGHAT and FQNNGV. V was cut by 5 bases and J by 4 bases, with 17 bases left in between. CDR3 DNA sequence: TGTGCCAGCAGCCCTCTGGAGGGGCGGGGAGAGACCCAGTACTTC. This translates into CASSPLEGRGETQYF.

The chain joins TRBV7-9 to TRBJ2-1; D unclear. The V gene lost 5 bases and the J gene lost 12 bases, with 14 bases spanning the gap. Germline V gene lookup returns CDR1 SEHNR and CDR2 FQNEAQ (reference sequence). The CDR3 is made up of 12 amino acids. DNA for the CDR3: TGTGCCAGCAGCGGAGACTCGCTAGGGCAGTTCTTC. This encodes CASSGDSLGQFF.

This clonotype has at least ten counts. The chain has TRBV7-2 and TRBJ1-6; D may be TRBD1 (5 bases). The V end was cut by 5 bases, the J end by 7 bases, with 15 bases between. Germline lookup yields CDR1 SGHTA and CDR2 FQGNSA. This CDR3 contains 15 residues. In DNA, the CDR3 is TGTGCCAGCAGCCTCCAGGGCGGGGGGAATTCACCCCTCCACTTT. Amino acid sequence: CASSLQGGGNSPLHF. The variable domain in full, with the rest retrieved from reference TRBV7-2 and TRBJ1-6, is GAGVSQSPSNKVTEKGKDVELRCDPISGHTALYWYRQSLGQGLEFLIYFQGNSAPDKSGLPSDRFSAERTGGSVSTLTIQRTQQEDSAVYLCASSLQGGGNSPLHFGNGTRLTVT.

V and J are TRBV7-6 and TRBJ2-7; 11 nucleotides match TRBD2. Germline V gives CDR1 SGHVS, CDR2 FNYEAQ. Unmatched junction bases numbered 4, after V lost 6 bases and J lost 6 bases. The CDR3 consists of 13 residues. CDR3 in amino acids: CASRRTSGLEQYF. Written as DNA, the CDR3 is TGTGCCAGCAGGCGGACTAGCGGGCTCGAGCAGTACTTC.

This clonotype was recorded once. The chain joins TRBV7-2 to TRBJ2-3; D is unresolved. V lost 4 bases to trimming and J lost 6 bases, with 11 bases between them. CDR1 is SGHTA and CDR2 is FQGNSA in the germline V gene. CDR3 size: 13 residues. CDR3 coding DNA: TGTGCCAGCAGCTCGACCCCCAGCGATACGCAGTATTTT. Its protein is CASSSTPSDTQYF.

V and J are TRBV2 and TRBJ2-7; D gene unclear. The CDR3 runs to 14 residues. CDR1 SNHLY and CDR2 FYNNEI come from the germline V gene. V was cut by 5 bases and J by 0 bases, with 11 bases left in between. The CDR3 is CASSSSGYSYEQYF. The CDR3 coding sequence is TGTGCCAGCAGTTCGTCCGGATACTCCTACGAGCAGTACTTC.

This clonotype came up a few times. The J gene is TRBJ1-2, the V gene TRBV4-1; D uncertain. The V gene's germline CDR1 is MGHRA and CDR2 YSYEKL. The CDR3 spans 16 residues. Trimming stripped 4 bases from V and 6 bases from J, with 21 bases between. The CDR3 nucleotides are TGCGCCAGCAGCCCGCCCACGGACCATAGGGCCGATGGCTACACCTTC. Amino acids: CASSPPTDHRADGYTF.

The chain uses TRBV6-2 or TRBV6-3 and TRBJ1-1; D unresolved. This CDR3 has 14 residues. The ends were cut back, 2 bases at V and 0 bases at J, with 7 bases in the middle. Germline loops: CDR1 MNHEY, CDR2 SVGEGT. CDR3 nucleotides: TGTGCCAGCAGTTACGGGGTTCTGAACACTGAAGCTTTCTTT. The encoded protein is CASSYGVLNTEAFF.

Worth noting for this clonotype: The junction and the germline gene differ at one end; a read error may be behind it. The chain's CDR3 is CAGSPGRNQPQHF. In nucleotides, the CDR3 is TGTGCCGGCAGCCCGGGGAGGAATCAGCCCCAGCATTTT. This chain uses TRBV7-6 with TRBJ1-5; no firm D call. The CDR3 has 13 amino acids. The germline V gene encodes CDR1 SGHVS and CDR2 FNYEAQ.

The chain combines TRBV7-6 with TRBJ2-5, with D unresolved. CDR1 and CDR2 from the germline V gene are SGHVS and FNYEAQ. This CDR3 has 15 residues. The ends were cut back, 0 bases at V and 1 base at J, with 9 bases in the middle. Written as DNA, the CDR3 is TGTGCCAGCAGCTTAGCAGGACGGCTCCAAGAGACCCAGTACTTC. Protein product: CASSLAGRLQETQYF.

The chain carries TRBV25-1 and TRBJ2-3, with D hard to call. V was clipped by 3 bases and J by 6 bases, with 10 bases between them. CDR3 length: 13 amino acids. Germline CDR1 reads MGHDK; CDR2 reads SYGVNS. This CDR3 is CASSEAVRDTQYF. The CDR3 DNA reads TGTGCCAGCAGTGAGGCCGTTCGGGATACGCAGTATTTT. Combining the CDR3 with reference TRBV25-1 and TRBJ2-3 gives the whole variable domain EADIYQTPRYLVIGTGKKITLECSQTMGHDKMYWYQQDPGMELHLIHYSYGVNSTEKGDLSSESTVSRIRTEHFPLTLESARPSHTSQYLCASSEAVRDTQYFGPGTRLTVL.

The chain joins TRBV6-1 to TRBJ2-7, with D possibly being TRBD2 (6 bases). From germline, CDR1 is MNHNS and CDR2 SASEGT. The V end lost 3 bases, the J end lost 1 base, and 16 bases lay between the germline ends. The CDR3 has 16 residues. CDR3 protein: CASSEGSGDWSYEQYF. The CDR3 DNA reads as TGTGCCAGCAGTGAGGGTTCGGGAGATTGGTCCTACGAGCAGTACTTC.

The V and J genes are TRBV6-8 and TRBJ2-1, with a tentative D call TRBD2 (5 bases). The CDR3 length is 15 residues. Germline V CDR1 and CDR2: MNHGY, SAAAGT. Trimming removed 2 bases at V and 6 bases at J, with 14 bases between. The CDR3 DNA sequence: TGTGCCAGCAGTTACAGGACTTTGGTAGGCAATGAGCAGTTCTTC. Translation: CASSYRTLVGNEQFF.